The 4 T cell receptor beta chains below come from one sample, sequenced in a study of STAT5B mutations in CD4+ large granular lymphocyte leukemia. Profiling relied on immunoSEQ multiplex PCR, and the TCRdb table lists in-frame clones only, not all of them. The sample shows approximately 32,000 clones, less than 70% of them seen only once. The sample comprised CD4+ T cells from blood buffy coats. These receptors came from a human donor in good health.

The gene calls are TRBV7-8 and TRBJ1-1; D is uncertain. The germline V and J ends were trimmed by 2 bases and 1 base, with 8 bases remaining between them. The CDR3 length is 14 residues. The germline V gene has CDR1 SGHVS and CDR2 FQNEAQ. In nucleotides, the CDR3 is TGTGCCAGCAGCTTATCATGGGGGAACACTGAAGCTTTCTTT. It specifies CASSLSWGNTEAFF. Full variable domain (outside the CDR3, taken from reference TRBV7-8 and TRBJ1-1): GAGVSQSPRYKVAKRGQDVALRCDPISGHVSLFWYQQALGQGPEFLTYFQNEAQLDKSGLPSDRFFAERPEGSVSTLKIQRTQQEDSAVYLCASSLSWGNTEAFFGQGTRLTVV.

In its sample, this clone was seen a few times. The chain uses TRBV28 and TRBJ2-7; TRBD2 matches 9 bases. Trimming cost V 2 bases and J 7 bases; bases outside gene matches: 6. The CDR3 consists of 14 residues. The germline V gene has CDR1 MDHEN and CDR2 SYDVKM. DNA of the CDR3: TGTGCCAGCAGTTTAGGCGGGGGGGCCTGGGAGCAGTACTTC. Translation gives CASSLGGGAWEQYF.

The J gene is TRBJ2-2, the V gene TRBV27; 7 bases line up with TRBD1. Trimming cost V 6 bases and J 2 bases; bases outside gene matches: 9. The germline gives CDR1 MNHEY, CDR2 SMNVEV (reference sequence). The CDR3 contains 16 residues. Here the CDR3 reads CASSRTGVLNTGELFF. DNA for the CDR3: TGTGCCAGCAGCCGAACAGGGGTCCTCAACACCGGGGAGCTGTTTTTT.

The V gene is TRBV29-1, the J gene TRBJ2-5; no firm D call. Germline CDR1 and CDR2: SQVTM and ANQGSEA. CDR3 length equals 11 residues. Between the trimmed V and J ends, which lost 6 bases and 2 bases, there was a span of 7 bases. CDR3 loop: CSVQPQETQYF. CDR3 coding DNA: TGCAGCGTACAGCCTCAAGAGACCCAGTACTTC.